This T cell receptor beta chain was recovered during a study of CD8 T cells in Susac syndrome. Trimming left V 10 bases short and J 1 base short, with 13 bases between. The germline CDR1 and CDR2 sequences are MNHNS and SASEGT. The CDR3 runs to 13 residues. While CD8+ and CD4+ T cells were isolated negatively, TEMRA cells were enriched by FACS. RNA was extracted with the RNeasy kit, and a quantity of about 0.45 to 1 ug was reverse transcribed using random hexamers. Each CDR3 protein is one row after TCRdb ran MiXCR on the immunoSEQ multiplex PCR reads. Of more than 100,000 distinct CDR3 sequences listed, 80% are singletons.

Sequenced material: CD8+ T cells from PBMCs. This clonotype originated in a human donor with multiple sclerosis. This chain connects TRBV6-1 to TRBJ1-1; TRBD1 is a possible D gene (5 bases). CDR3 sequence reads: CATWGVANTEAFF. In DNA form, the CDR3 reads TGTGCCACATGGGGGGTTGCGAACACTGAAGCTTTCTTT.